The T cell receptor beta chain under discussion was sequenced for a study of blood T cells in healthy people across ages. The CDR3 has 13 amino acids. Germline V gene sequence: CDR1 KGHSH, CDR2 LQKENI. V lost 6 bases and J lost 8, with 16 bases in between. Together with a sample-barcoded 5' primer, a J-beta primer mix was included in a second PCR lasting roughly 6 to 12 cycles. One entry per CDR3 protein results from TCRdb running MiXCR on the 5' RACE reads. The sample consists of approximately 940,000 distinct CDR3 sequences, about 44% of them appearing once. Donors gave 8 to 10 milliliters of peripheral blood apiece.

The sequenced material came from blood. The rearrangement joins TRBV18 to TRBJ1-1, with D maybe TRBD1 (5 bases). This sequence was found in a man in his thirties or forties in good health. CDR3 residues: CASSPGQAQEAFF. The CDR3 DNA reads TGTGCCAGCTCCCCAGGGCAGGCCCAAGAAGCTTTCTTT. Full variable domain (missing parts from reference TRBV18 and TRBJ1-1): NAGVMQNPRHLVRRRGQEARLRCSPMKGHSHVYWYRQLPEEGLKFMVYLQKENIIDESGMPKERFSAEFPKEGPSILRIQQVVRGDSAAYFCASSPGQAQEAFFGQGTRLTVV.